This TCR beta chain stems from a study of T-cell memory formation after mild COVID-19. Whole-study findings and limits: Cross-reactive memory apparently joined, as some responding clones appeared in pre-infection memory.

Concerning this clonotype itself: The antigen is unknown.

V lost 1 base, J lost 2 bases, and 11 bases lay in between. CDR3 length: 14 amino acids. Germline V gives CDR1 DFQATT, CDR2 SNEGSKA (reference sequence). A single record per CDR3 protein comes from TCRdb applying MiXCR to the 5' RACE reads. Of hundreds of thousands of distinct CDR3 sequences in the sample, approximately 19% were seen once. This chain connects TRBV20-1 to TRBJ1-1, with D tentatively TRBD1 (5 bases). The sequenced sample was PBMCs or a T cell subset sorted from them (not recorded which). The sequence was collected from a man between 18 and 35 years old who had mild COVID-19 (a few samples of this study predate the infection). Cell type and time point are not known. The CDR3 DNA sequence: TGCAGTGCTAGAGGCGGGGGGACCAACACTGAAGCTTTCTTT. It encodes CSARGGGTNTEAFF.